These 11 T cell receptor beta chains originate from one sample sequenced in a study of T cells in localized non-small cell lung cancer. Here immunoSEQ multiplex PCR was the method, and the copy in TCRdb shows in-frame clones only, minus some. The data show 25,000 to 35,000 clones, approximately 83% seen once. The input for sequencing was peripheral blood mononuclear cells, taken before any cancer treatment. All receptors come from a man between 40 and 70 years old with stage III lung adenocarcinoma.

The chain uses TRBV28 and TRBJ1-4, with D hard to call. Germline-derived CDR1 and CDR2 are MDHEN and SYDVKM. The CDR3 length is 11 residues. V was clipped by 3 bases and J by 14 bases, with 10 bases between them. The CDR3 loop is CASSFQRRLFF. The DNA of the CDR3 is TGTGCCAGCAGTTTTCAGCGGAGGCTGTTTTTT.

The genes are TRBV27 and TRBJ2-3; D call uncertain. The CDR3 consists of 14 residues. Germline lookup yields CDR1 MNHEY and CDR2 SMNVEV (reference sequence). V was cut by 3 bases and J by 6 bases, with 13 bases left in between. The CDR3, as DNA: TGTGCCAGCAGTTTGGGTAGGACGTCGGATACGCAGTATTTT. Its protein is CASSLGRTSDTQYF.

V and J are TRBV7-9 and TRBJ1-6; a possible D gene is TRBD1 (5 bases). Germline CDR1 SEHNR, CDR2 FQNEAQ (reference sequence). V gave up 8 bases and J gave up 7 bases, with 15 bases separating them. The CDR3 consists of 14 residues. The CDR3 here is CASRGGVENSPLHF. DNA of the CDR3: TGTGCCAGCCGAGGAGGGGTGGAAAATTCACCCCTCCACTTT. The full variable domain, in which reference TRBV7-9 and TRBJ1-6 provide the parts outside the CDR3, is DTGVSQNPRHKITKRGQNVTFRCDPISEHNRLYWYRQTLGQGPEFLTYFQNEAQLEKSRLLSDRFSAERPKGSFSTLEIQRTEQGDSAMYLCASRGGVENSPLHFGNGTRLTVT.

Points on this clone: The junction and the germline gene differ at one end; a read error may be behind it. CDR3 loop: CASSLGGGTGELFF. The CDR3 nucleotides are TGTGCTAGCAGCTTAGGAGGGGGCACCGGGGAGCTGTTTTTT. The chain couples TRBV7-7 to TRBJ2-2; either TRBD1 or TRBD2 may fit D (6 bases each). Germline CDR1 SSHAT, CDR2 FNYEAQ (reference sequence). This CDR3 has 14 amino acids.

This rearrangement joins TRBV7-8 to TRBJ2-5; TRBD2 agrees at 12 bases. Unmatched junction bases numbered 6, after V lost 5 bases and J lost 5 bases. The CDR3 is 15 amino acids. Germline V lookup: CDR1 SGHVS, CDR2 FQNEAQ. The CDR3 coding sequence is TGTGCCAGCAGCACAAGACTAGCGGGGGTCGAGACCCAGTACTTC. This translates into CASSTRLAGVETQYF.

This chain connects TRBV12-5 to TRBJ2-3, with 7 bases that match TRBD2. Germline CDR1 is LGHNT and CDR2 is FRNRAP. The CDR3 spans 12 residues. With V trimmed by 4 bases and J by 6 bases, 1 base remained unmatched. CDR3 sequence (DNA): TGTGCTAGTGGTTCCGGGGGGGATACGCAGTATTTT. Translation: CASGSGGDTQYF.

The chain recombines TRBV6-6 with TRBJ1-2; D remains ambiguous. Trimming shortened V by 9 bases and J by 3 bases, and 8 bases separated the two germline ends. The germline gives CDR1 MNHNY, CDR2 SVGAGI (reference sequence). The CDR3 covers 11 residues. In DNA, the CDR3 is TGTGCCAGTAGACTGGACTATGGCTACACCTTC. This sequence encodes CASRLDYGYTF.

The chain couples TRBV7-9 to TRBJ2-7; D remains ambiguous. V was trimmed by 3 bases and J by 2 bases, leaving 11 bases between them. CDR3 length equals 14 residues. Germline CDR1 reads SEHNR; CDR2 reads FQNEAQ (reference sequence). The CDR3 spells CASSFGVGPYEQYF. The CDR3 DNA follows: TGTGCCAGCAGCTTCGGCGTCGGCCCCTACGAGCAGTACTTC.

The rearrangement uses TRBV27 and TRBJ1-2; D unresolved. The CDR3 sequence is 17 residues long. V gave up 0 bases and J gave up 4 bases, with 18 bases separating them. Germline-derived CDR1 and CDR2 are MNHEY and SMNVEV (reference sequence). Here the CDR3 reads CASSLSAGLGSTYGYTF. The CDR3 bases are TGTGCCAGCAGTTTATCTGCAGGCCTAGGTAGTACCTATGGCTACACCTTC.

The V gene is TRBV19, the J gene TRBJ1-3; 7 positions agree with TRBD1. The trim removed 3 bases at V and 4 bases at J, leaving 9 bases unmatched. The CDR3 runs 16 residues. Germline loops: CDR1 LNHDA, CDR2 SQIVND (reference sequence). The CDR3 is CASSILDRSRGNTIYF. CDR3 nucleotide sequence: TGTGCCAGTAGTATCCTGGACAGGTCGAGAGGAAACACCATATATTTT.

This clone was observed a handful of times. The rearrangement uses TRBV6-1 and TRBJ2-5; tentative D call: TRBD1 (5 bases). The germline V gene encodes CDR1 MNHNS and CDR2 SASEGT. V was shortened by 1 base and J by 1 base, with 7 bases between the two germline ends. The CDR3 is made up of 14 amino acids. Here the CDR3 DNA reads TGTGCCAGCAGTGAAGGACAGATCCAAGAGACCCAGTACTTC. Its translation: CASSEGQIQETQYF.